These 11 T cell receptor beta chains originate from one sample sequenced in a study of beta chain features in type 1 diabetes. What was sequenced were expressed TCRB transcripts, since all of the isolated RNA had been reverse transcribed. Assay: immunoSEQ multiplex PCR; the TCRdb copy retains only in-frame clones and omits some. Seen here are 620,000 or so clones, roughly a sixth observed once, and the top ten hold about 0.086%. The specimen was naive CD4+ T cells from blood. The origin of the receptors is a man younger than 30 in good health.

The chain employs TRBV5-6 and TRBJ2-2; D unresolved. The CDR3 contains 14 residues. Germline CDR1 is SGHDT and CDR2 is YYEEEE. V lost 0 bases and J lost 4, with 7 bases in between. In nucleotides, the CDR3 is TGTGCCAGCAGCTTGGCCAGCATCACCGGGGAGCTGTTTTTT. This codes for CASSLASITGELFF.

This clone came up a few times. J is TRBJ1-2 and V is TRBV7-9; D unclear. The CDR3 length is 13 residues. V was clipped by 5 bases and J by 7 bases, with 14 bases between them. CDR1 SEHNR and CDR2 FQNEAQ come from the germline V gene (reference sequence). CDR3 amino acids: CASSPREGFGYTF. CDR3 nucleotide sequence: TGTGCCAGCAGCCCGCGCGAGGGTTTTGGCTACACCTTC.

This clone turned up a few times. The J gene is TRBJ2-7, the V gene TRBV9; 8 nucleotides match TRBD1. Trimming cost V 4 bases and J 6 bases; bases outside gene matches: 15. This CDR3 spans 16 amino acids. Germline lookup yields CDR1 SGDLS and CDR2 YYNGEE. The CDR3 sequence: CASSPGGTGPQREQYF. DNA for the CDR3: TGTGCCAGCAGCCCAGGGGGGACAGGTCCACAGCGCGAGCAGTACTTC.

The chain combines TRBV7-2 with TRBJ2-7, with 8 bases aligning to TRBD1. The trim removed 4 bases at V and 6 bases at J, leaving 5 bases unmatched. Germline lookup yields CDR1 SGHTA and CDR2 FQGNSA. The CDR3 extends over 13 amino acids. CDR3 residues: CASSSFGQGEQYF. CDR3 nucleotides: TGTGCCAGCAGCTCATTCGGACAGGGCGAGCAGTACTTC.

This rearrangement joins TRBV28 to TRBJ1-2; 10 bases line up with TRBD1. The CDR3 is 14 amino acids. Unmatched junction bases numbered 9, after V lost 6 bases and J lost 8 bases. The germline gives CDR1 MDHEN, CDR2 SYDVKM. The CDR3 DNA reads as TGTGCCAGCAGGTCCAGGGGACAGGGGCCCGGCTACACCTTC. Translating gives CASRSRGQGPGYTF.

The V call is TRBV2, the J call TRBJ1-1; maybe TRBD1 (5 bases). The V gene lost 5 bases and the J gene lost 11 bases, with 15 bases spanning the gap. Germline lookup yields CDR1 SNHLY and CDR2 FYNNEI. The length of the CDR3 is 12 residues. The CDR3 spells CASSRDGPKAFF. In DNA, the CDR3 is TGTGCCAGCAGTCGGGACGGCCCGAAGGCTTTCTTT. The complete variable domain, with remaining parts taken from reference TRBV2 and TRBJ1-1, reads EPEVTQTPSHQVTQMGQEVILRCVPISNHLYFYWYRQILGQKVEFLVSFYNNEISEKSEIFDDQFSVERPDGSNFTLKIRSTKLEDSAMYFCASSRDGPKAFFGQGTRLTVV.

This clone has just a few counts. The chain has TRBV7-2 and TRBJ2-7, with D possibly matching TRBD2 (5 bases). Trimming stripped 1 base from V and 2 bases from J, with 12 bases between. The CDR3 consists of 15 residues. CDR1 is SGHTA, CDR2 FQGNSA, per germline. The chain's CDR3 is CASSLDGGRAYEQYF. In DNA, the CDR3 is TGTGCCAGCAGCTTAGATGGTGGGAGAGCCTACGAGCAGTACTTC.

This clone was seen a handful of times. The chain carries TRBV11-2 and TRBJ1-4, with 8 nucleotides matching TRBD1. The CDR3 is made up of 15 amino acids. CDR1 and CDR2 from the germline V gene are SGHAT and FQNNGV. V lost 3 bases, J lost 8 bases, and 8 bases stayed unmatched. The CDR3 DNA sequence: TGTGCCAGCAGCTTCCAGGGGGCGCTTCGGGAAAAACTGTTTTTT. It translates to CASSFQGALREKLFF.

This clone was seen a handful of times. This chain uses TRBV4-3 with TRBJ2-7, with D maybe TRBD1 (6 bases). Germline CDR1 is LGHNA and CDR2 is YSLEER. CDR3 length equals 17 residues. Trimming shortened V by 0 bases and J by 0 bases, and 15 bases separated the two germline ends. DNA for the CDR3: TGCGCCAGCAGCCAAGATTTGGCAACAGGGAGCTCCTACGAGCAGTACTTC. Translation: CASSQDLATGSSYEQYF.

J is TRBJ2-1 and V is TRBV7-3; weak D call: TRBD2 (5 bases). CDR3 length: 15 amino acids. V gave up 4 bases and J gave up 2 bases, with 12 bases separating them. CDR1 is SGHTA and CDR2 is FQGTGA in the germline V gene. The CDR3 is CASSYPGSPYNEQFF. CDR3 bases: TGTGCCAGCAGCTATCCGGGATCGCCCTACAATGAGCAGTTCTTC.

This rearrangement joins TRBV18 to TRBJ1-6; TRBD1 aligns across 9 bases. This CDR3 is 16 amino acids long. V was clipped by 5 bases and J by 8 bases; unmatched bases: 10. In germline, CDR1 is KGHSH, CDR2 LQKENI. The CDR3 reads CASSTWGTGRDSPLHF. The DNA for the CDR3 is TGTGCCAGCTCAACGTGGGGGACAGGGAGGGATTCACCCCTCCACTTT.